A selection of T cell receptor beta chains follows, all from one sample in a study of CD8 T cells in Susac syndrome. In TCRdb, the immunoSEQ multiplex PCR reads were re-called with MiXCR into one record per CDR3 protein. This table has over 95,000 distinct CDR3 sequences, 92% appearing once. Sequences were obtained from CD4+ T cells from PBMCs. The receptors were sampled from a human donor in good health. Each CDR3 is given with its conserved first and last residue. D genes are given only for firm matches. Size is omitted from some rows. Given values are once, few, many or a class for expanded clones.

v_gene	abundance	j_gene	d_gene	CDR3aa	CDR3nt
TRBV20-1	-	TRBJ2-3	-	CSARGWTDTQYF	TGCAGTGCTAGGGGGTGGACAGATACGCAGTATTTT
TRBV7-9	-	TRBJ1-1	TRBD1	CASSLVGWGTGGHTEAFF	TGTGCCAGCAGCTTAGTTGGATGGGGGACAGGGGGCCACACTGAAGCTTTCTTT
TRBV28	-	TRBJ1-2	-	CASSLVTNYGYTF	TGTGCCAGCAGTTTAGTGACTAACTATGGCTACACCTTC
TRBV20-1	once	TRBJ2-7	-	CSAREGTIYEQYF	TGCAGTGCTAGGGAGGGGACAATCTACGAGCAGTACTTC
TRBV29-1	once	TRBJ1-1	-	CSVAAGANTEAFF	TGCAGCGTTGCGGCAGGGGCCAACACTGAAGCTTTCTTT
TRBV7-9	-	TRBJ2-5	-	CASSRRGETQYF	TGTGCCAGCAGCAGGAGGGGGGAGACCCAGTACTTC
TRBV15	-	TRBJ1-2	TRBD1	CATSPAGTGNYVGYTF	TGTGCCACCAGCCCAGCCGGGACAGGGAACTATGTAGGCTACACCTTC
TRBV29-1	once	TRBJ1-1	-	CSVEPSQGATEVFF	TGCAGCGTTGAACCCTCTCAAGGGGCAACTGAAGTTTTCTTT
TRBV29-1	-	TRBJ1-1	-	CSVVKEMNTEAFF	TGCAGCGTTGTAAAGGAGATGAACACTGAAGCTTTCTTT
TRBV6-2/TRBV6-3	-	TRBJ1-1	TRBD1	CASRPDRGPGTEAFF	TGTGCCAGCAGGCCCGACAGGGGGCCAGGAACTGAAGCTTTCTTT
TRBV20-1	-	TRBJ1-5	-	CSARGWGAGNQPQHF	TGCAGTGCTAGGGGGTGGGGGGCCGGCAATCAGCCCCAGCATTTT
TRBV10-3	-	TRBJ2-7	-	CAISLGRDEQYF	TGTGCCATCAGTCTTGGACGAGACGAGCAGTACTTC
TRBV7-6	-	TRBJ1-2	-	CASSLAPTATYGYTF	TGTGCCAGCAGCTTAGCTCCAACAGCAACCTATGGCTACACCTTC
TRBV6-1	-	TRBJ2-1	TRBD2	CASSDSGRAPYNEQFF	TGTGCCAGCAGTGATAGCGGGAGGGCCCCCTACAATGAGCAGTTCTTC
TRBV19	-	TRBJ1-5	-	CASSIGGDGNQPQHF	TGTGCCAGTAGTATTGGGGGGGACGGTAATCAGCCCCAGCATTTT
TRBV7-2	-	TRBJ2-2	-	CASSDRTGELFF	TGTGCCAGCAGCGATCGCACCGGGGAGCTGTTTTTT
TRBV20-1	-	TRBJ2-5	-	CSAMVKETQYF	TGCAGTGCTATGGTAAAAGAGACCCAGTACTTC
TRBV29-1	-	TRBJ2-4	-	CSVSGAPNIQYF	TGCAGCGTGTCGGGGGCCCCCAACATTCAGTACTTC
TRBV9	once	TRBJ2-5	TRBD2	CASSREVEETQYF	TGTGCCAGCAGCCGGGAGGTGGAAGAGACCCAGTACTTC
TRBV6-1	few	TRBJ2-5	-	CASSDRGLQYF	TGTGCCAGCAGTGACAGGGGTCTGCAGTACTTC
TRBV20-1	once	TRBJ2-7	TRBD1	CSASLADRAIFGEQYF	TGCAGTGCTAGTTTGGCGGACAGGGCGATTTTTGGCGAGCAGTACTTC
TRBV20-1	-	TRBJ2-7	TRBD1	CSASPATGIGYEQYF	TGCAGTGCTAGCCCCGCGACAGGGATCGGGTACGAGCAGTACTTC
TRBV2	-	TRBJ1-1	-	CASSSLGAGNTEAFF	TGTGCCAGCAGTAGTCTAGGCGCCGGGAACACTGAAGCTTTCTTT
TRBV4-2	-	TRBJ1-6	-	CASSQTAGGSPLHF	TGTGCCAGCAGCCAGACCGCCGGGGGATCACCCCTCCACTTT
TRBV29-1	-	TRBJ2-5	-	CSVQGLRKETQYF	TGCAGCGTCCAAGGGCTCAGGAAAGAGACCCAGTACTTC
TRBV2	-	TRBJ1-2	-	CASSEGGHYGYTF	TGTGCCAGCAGCGAAGGAGGGCATTATGGCTACACCTTC
TRBV7-8	-	TRBJ1-2	TRBD1	CASSLAAQGANYGYTF	TGTGCCAGCAGCTTGGCGGCACAGGGGGCTAACTATGGCTACACCTTC
TRBV30	-	TRBJ2-1	-	CAWSVRDHPNEQFF	TGTGCCTGGAGTGTTCGGGACCACCCAAATGAGCAGTTCTTC
TRBV5-1	once	TRBJ2-3	TRBD1	CASSVWTGISTDTQYF	TGCGCCAGCAGCGTGTGGACAGGGATAAGCACAGATACGCAGTATTTT
TRBV12-3/TRBV12-4	-	TRBJ2-1	TRBD2	CASTPSGGGYNEQFF	TGTGCCAGCACCCCGTCTGGCGGGGGATACAATGAGCAGTTCTTC
TRBV7-2	-	TRBJ1-2	-	CASTPGAYYGYTF	TGTGCCAGCACCCCGGGGGCCTACTATGGCTACACCTTC
TRBV7-3	-	TRBJ2-1	-	CASSVYPNEQFF	TGTGCCAGCAGCGTCTACCCGAATGAGCAGTTCTTC
TRBV5-1	few	TRBJ2-1	TRBD2	CASSYGQERGDNEQFF	TGCGCCAGCAGCTACGGTCAGGAGCGGGGGGACAATGAGCAGTTCTTC
TRBV7-9	-	TRBJ1-5	-	CASSLALQPQHF	TGTGCCAGCAGCTTAGCGTTACAGCCCCAGCATTTT
TRBV29-1	-	TRBJ2-1	TRBD2	CSTASGDEQFF	TGCAGCACGGCTAGCGGGGATGAGCAGTTCTTC
TRBV4-3	-	TRBJ2-5	TRBD1	CASSQGTGGAETQYF	TGCGCCAGCAGCCAAGGTACAGGGGGCGCAGAGACCCAGTACTTC
TRBV6-1	-	TRBJ1-2	TRBD1	CASSEDPGQDLYGYTF	TGTGCCAGCAGTGAGGATCCGGGACAGGACTTGTATGGCTACACCTTC
TRBV2	-	TRBJ1-5	-	CASSEIGGRQPQHF	TGTGCCAGCAGTGAAATAGGGGGGCGGCAGCCCCAGCATTTT
TRBV7-3	-	TRBJ2-5	-	CASSFAREETQYF	TGTGCCAGCAGCTTCGCCAGGGAAGAGACCCAGTACTTC
TRBV7-9	-	TRBJ2-1	-	CASSLRAGSSYNEQFF	TGTGCCAGCAGCTTAAGGGCGGGGAGCTCCTACAATGAGCAGTTCTTC
TRBV7-2	few	TRBJ2-5	-	CASSLAGETQYF	TGTGCCAGCAGTTTGGCCGGGGAGACCCAGTACTTC
TRBV20-1	-	TRBJ1-5	-	CSARDLREQPQHF	TGCAGTGCTAGAGATTTGAGGGAACAGCCCCAGCATTTT